This T cell receptor (beta chain) was retrieved from a study of T cell changes during pregnancy in multiple sclerosis. Sequencing used immunoSEQ multiplex PCR; TCRdb keeps in-frame clones, though not all of them. The profile covers approximately 90,000 clones, with roughly 91% appearing a single time and approximately 1.7% taken by the ten largest. This clone was detected once. Source: peripheral blood, taken after pregnancy. The source is a female donor in good health, enrolled as a control in a pregnancy study.

CDR3 coding DNA: TGCGCCAGCAGCCGACAGGGGGATAAGGAAAAACTGTTTTTT. Translation: CASSRQGDKEKLFF. The chain recombines TRBV5-1 with TRBJ1-4, with 9 bases that match TRBD1. The CDR3 consists of 14 residues. The germline V gene encodes CDR1 SGHRS and CDR2 YFSETQ. V lost 4 bases to trimming and J lost 8 bases; unmatched junction nucleotides: 6.